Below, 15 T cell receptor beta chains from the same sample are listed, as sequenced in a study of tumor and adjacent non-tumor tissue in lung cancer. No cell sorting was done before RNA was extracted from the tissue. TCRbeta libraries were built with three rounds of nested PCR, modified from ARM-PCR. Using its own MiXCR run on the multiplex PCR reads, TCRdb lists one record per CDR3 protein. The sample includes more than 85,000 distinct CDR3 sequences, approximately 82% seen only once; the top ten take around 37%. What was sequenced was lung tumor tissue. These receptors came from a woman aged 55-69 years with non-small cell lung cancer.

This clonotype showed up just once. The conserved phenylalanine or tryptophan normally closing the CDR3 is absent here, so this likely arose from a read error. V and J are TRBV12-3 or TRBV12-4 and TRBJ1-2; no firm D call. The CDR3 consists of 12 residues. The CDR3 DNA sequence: TGTACCAGCAGCAACCGGGTGGGTGGCTACACCTTA. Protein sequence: CTSSNRVGGYTL.

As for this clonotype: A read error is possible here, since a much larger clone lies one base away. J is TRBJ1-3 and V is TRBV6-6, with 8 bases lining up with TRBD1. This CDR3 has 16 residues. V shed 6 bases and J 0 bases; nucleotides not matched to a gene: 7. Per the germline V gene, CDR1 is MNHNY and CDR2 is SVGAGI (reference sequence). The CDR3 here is CASRTIRGLSGNTIYF. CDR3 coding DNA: TGTGCCAGCAGAACGATCAGGGGGCTCTCTGGAAACACCATATATTTT.

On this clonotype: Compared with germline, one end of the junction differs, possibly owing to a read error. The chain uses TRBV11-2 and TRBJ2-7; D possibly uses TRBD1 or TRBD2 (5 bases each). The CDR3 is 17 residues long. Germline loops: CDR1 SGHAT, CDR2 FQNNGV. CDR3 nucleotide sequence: TGTGCCACCAGCTTAGAACAAGGGGACCCTTCCTTAAACGAGCAGTACTTC. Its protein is CATSLEQGDPSLNEQYF.

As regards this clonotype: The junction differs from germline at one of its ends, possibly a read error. CDR3 amino acids: CSASGETGERYF. CDR3 coding DNA: TGCAGTGCTAGCGGAGAAACGGGGGAGCGGTATTTC. The chain is built from TRBV20-1 and TRBJ2-7; possibly TRBD2 for D (6 bases). Germline CDR1 reads DFQATT; CDR2 reads SNEGSKA (reference sequence). The CDR3 totals 12 residues.

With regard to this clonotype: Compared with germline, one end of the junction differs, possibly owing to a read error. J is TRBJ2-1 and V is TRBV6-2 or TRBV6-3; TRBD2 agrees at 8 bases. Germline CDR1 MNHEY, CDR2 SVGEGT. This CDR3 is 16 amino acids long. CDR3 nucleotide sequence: TGTACCAGCAGTCGCCGTCAGGGACTAGATTACAATGAGCAGTTGTTC. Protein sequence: CTSSRRQGLDYNEQLF.

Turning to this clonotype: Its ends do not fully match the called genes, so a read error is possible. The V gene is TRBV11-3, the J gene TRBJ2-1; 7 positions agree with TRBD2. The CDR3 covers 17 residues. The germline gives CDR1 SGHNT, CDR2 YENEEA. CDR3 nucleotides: TGTGCCAACAGCTTAGAGTTGATTGGCGGGAGCCACAATGAGCGGTTCTTC. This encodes CANSLELIGGSHNERFF.

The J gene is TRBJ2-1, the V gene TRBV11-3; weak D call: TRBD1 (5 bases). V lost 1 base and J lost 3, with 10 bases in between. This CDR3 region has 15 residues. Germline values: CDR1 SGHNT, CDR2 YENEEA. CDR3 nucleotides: TGTGCCAGCAGCTTAGCAGGACATGTCTACAATGAGCAGTTCTTC. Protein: CASSLAGHVYNEQFF.

The CDR3 coding sequence is TGTGCCGGCGGCCCACCGGGGTCCTCACCCCTCCACTTT. Its translation: CAGGPPGSSPLHF. The chain recombines TRBV11-3 with TRBJ1-6, with no clear D. Trimming removed 11 bases from V and 10 bases from J, with 18 bases in between. This CDR3 has 13 residues. Germline assignment: CDR1 SGHNT and CDR2 YENEEA.

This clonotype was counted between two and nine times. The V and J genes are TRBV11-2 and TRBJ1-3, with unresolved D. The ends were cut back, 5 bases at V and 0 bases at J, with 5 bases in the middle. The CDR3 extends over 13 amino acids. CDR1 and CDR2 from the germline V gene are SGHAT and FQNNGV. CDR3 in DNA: TGTGCCAGCAGCAGCGTCTCTGGAAACACCATATATTTT. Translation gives CASSSVSGNTIYF.

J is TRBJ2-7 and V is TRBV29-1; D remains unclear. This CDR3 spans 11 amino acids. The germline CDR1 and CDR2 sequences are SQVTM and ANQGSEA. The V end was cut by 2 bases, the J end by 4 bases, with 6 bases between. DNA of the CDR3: TGCAGCGTTGAACTAAATTACGAGCAGTACTTC. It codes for CSVELNYEQYF.

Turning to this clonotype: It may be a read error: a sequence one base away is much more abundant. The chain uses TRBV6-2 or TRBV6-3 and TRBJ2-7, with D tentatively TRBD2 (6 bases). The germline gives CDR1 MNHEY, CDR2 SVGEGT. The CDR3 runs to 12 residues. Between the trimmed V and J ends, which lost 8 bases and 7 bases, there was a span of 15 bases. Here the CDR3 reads CASGERAREQYF. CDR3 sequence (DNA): TGTGCCAGCGGTGAGCGGGCAAGGGAGCAGTACTTC.

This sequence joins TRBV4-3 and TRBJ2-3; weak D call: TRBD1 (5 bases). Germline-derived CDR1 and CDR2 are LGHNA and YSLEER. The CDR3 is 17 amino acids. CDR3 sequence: CGCSQDTAGLRTDTQYF. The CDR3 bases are TGCGGCTGCAGCCAAGATACGGCAGGGCTGAGGACAGATACGCAGTATTTT.

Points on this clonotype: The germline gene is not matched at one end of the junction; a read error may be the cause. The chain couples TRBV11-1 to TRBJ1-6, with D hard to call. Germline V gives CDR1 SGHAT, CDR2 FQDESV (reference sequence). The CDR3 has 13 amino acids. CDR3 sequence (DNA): TGTGCCAGCAGCTTGGTGGCAGCTTCATCCCTCCACTTT. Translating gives CASSLVAASSLHF.

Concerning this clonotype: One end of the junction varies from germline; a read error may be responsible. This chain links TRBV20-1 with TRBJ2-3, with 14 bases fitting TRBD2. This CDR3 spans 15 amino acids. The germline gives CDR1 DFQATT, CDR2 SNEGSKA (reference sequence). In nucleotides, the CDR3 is TGCAATGCTAGAGGACTAGCGGGGGGAGGCGATACGCAGTATTTT. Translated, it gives CNARGLAGGGDTQYF.

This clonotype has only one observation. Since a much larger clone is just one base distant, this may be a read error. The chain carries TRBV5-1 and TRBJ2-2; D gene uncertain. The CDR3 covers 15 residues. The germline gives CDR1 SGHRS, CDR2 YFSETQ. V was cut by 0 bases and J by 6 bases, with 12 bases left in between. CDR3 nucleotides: TGCGCCAGCAGCTTGGCAGATGGGTTGGCCGGGGAGCTGTTTTTT. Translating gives CASSLADGLAGELFF.